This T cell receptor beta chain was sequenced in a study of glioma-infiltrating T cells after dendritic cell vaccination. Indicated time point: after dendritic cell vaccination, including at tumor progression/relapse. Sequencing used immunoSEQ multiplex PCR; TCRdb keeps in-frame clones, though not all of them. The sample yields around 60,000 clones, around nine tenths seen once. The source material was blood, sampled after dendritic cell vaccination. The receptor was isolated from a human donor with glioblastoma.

The CDR3 sequence: CASSVDDGRRSYEQYF. The CDR3 coding sequence is TGTGCCAGCAGCGTAGACGACGGGAGGCGCTCCTACGAGCAGTACTTC. V is TRBV9 and J is TRBJ2-7, with 7 bases lining up with TRBD2. V was pared by 0 bases and J by 0 bases, with 6 bases of the junction left unmatched. CDR1 is SGDLS, CDR2 YYNGEE, per germline. The CDR3 covers 16 residues.